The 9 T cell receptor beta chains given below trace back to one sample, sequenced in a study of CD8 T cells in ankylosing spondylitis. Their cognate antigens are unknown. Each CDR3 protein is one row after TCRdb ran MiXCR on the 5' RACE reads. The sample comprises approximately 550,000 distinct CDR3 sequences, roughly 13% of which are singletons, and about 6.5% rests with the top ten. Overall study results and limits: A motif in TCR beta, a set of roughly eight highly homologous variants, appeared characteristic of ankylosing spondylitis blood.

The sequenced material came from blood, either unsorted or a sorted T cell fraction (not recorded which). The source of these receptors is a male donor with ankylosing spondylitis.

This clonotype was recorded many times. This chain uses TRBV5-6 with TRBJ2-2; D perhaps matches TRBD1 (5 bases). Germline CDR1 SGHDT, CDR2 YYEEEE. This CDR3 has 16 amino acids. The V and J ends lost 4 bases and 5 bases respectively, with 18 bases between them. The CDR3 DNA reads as TGTGCCAGCAGCCCGGCCGCCAGGGAAGGTACCGGGGAGCTGTTTTTT. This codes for CASSPAAREGTGELFF.

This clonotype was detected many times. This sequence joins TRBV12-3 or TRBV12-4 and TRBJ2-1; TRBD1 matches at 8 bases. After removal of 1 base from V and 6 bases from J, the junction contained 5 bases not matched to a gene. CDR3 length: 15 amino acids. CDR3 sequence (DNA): TGTGCCAGCAGTTTAGTCACAGGGGGAAGCAATGAGCAGTTCTTC. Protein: CASSLVTGGSNEQFF.

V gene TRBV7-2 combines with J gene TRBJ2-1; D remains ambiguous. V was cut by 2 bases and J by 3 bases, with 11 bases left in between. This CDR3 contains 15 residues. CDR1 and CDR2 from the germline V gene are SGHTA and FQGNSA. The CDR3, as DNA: TGTGCCAGCAGCTTATGGAGTTCTAACTACAATGAGCAGTTCTTC. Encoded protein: CASSLWSSNYNEQFF.

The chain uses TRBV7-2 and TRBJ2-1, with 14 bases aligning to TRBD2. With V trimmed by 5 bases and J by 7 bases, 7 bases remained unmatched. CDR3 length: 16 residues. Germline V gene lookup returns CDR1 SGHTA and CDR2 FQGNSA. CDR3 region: CASSPGLAGESNEQFF. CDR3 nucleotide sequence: TGTGCCAGCAGCCCGGGACTAGCGGGAGAGAGTAATGAGCAGTTCTTC.

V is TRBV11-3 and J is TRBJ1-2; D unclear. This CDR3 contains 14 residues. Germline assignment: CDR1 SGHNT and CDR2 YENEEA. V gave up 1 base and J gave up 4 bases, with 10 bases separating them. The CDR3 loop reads CASSLGGFGYGYTF. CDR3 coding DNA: TGTGCCAGCAGCTTAGGAGGTTTTGGCTATGGCTACACCTTC.

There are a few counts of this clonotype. CDR3 region: CASSQGLATQYF. DNA for the CDR3: TGTGCCAGCAGCCAGGGATTGGCGACCCAGTACTTC. The rearrangement links TRBV3-1 to TRBJ2-5; no clear D. CDR1 and CDR2 (germline): LGHDT, YNNKEL (reference sequence). The CDR3 totals 12 residues. Trimming cost V 3 bases and J 7 bases, with 9 bases left between them.

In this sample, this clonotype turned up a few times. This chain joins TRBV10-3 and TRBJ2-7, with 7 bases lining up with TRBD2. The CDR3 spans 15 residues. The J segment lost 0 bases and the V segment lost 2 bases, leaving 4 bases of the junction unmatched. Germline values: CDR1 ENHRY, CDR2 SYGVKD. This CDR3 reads CAISESSGYSYEQYF. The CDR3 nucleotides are TGTGCCATCAGTGAGAGTAGCGGGTACTCCTACGAGCAGTACTTC.

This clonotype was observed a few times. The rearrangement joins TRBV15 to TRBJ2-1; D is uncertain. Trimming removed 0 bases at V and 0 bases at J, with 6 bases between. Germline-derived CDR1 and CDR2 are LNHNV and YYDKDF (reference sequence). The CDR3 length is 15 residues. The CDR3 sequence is CATSRELGSYNEQFF. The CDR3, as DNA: TGTGCCACCAGCAGAGAATTAGGCTCCTACAATGAGCAGTTCTTC. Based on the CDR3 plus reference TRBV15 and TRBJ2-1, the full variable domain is DAMVIQNPRYQVTQFGKPVTLSCSQTLNHNVMYWYQQKSSQAPKLLFHYYDKDFNNEADTPDNFQSRRPNTSFCFLDIRSPGLGDTAMYLCATSRELGSYNEQFFGPGTRLTVL.

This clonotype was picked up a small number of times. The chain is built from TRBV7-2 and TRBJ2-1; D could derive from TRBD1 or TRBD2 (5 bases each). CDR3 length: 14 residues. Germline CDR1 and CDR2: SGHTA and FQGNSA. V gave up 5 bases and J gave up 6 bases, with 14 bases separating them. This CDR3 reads CASSPGPRFNEQFF. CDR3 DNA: TGTGCCAGCAGCCCGGGACCGAGATTCAATGAGCAGTTCTTC.